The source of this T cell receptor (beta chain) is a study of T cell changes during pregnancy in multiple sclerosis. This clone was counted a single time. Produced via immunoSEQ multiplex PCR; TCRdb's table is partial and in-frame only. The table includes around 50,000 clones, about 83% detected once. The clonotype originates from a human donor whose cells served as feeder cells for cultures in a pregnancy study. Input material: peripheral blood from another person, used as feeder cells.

As DNA, the CDR3 is TGTGCCAGCAGCCGAGATTTTAGCGGGAGGGCAACCGGGGAGCTGTTTTTT. It encodes CASSRDFSGRATGELFF. This chain uses TRBV7-9 with TRBJ2-2, with 11 positions matching TRBD2. In germline, CDR1 is SEHNR, CDR2 FQNEAQ (reference sequence). Trimming took 5 bases from V and 5 from J; bases not matched to a gene: 10. This CDR3 has 17 residues.